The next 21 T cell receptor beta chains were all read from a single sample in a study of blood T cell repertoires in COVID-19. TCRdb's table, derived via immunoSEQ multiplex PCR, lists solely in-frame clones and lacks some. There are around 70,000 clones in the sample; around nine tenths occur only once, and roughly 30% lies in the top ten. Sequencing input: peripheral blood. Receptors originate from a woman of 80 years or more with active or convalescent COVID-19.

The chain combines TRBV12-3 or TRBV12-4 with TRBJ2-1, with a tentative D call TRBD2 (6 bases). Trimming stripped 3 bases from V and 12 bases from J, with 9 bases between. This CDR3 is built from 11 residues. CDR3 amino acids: CASSLNGGQFF. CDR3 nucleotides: TGTGCCAGCAGTTTGAACGGGGGGCAGTTCTTC.

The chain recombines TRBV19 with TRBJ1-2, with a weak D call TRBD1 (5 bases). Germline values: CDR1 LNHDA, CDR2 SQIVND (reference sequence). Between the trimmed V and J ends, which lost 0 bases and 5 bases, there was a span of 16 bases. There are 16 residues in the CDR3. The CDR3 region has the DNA TGTGCCAGTAGTATAGAACAGGTTCGGAGGGGATATGGCTACACCTTC. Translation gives CASSIEQVRRGYGYTF. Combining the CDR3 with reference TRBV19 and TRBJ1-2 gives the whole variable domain DGGITQSPKYLFRKEGQNVTLSCEQNLNHDAMYWYRQDPGQGLRLIYYSQIVNDFQKGDIAEGYSVSREKKESFPLTVTSAQKNPTAFYLCASSIEQVRRGYGYTFGSGTRLTVV.

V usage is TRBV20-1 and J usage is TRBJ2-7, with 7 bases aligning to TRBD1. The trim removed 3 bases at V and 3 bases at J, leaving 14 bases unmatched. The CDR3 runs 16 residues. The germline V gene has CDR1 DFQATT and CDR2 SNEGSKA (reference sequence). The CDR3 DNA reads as TGCAGTGCTAGTGGGGATGAGGGACAGAGGTACTACGAGCAGTACTTC. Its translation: CSASGDEGQRYYEQYF.

The CDR3 sequence: CASSSGEQKGYTF. The CDR3 nucleotides are TGTGCCAGCAGCAGCGGGGAGCAAAAAGGCTACACCTTC. The rearrangement uses TRBV5-5 and TRBJ1-2; D is unclear. The CDR3 runs 13 residues. V was pared by 4 bases and J by 8 bases, with 15 bases between. Germline assignment: CDR1 SGHKS and CDR2 YYEKEE (reference sequence).

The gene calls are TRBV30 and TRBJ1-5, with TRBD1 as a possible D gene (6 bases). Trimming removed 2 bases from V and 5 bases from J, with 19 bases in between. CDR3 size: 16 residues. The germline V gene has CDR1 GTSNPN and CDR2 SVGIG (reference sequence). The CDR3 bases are TGTGCCTGGAGTCCCCAGGGGCTAGAGGGTCATCAGCCCCAGCATTTT. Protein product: CAWSPQGLEGHQPQHF.

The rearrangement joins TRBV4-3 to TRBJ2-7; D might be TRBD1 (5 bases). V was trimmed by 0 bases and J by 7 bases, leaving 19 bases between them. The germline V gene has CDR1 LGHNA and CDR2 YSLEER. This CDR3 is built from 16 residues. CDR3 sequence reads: CASSQDGGHLFREQYF. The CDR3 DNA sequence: TGCGCCAGCAGCCAAGATGGCGGACACCTTTTTCGGGAGCAGTACTTC.

The CDR3 spells CSVRQGVTDTQYF. The DNA for the CDR3 is TGCAGCGTAAGACAGGGGGTCACAGATACGCAGTATTTT. This chain uses TRBV29-1 with TRBJ2-3; 9 bases match TRBD1. Germline V gives CDR1 SQVTM, CDR2 ANQGSEA. The V gene end was trimmed by 6 bases and the J gene end by 2 bases; junction bases not matched to a gene: 3. The CDR3 runs to 13 residues.

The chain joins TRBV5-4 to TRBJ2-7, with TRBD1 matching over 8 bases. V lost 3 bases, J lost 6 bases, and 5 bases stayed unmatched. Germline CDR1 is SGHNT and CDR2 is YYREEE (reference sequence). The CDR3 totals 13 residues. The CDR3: CASSWRTGSEQYF. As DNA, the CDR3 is TGTGCCAGCAGCTGGCGGACAGGGAGCGAGCAGTACTTC.

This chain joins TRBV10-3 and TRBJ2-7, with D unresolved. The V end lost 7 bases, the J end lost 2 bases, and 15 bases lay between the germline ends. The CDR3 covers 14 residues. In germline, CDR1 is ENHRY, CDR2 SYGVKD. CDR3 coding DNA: TGTGCCATCAAGCCTCGATTCACCGCCTACGAGCAGTACTTC. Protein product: CAIKPRFTAYEQYF.

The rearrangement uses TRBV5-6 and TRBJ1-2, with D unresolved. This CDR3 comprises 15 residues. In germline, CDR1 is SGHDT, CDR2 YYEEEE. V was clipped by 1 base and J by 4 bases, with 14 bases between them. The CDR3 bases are TGTGCCAGCAGCTTGTACGGAGGTGACGGCTATGGCTACACCTTC. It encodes CASSLYGGDGYGYTF. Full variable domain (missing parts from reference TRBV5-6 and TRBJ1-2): DAGVTQSPTHLIKTRGQQVTLRCSPKSGHDTVSWYQQALGQGPQFIFQYYEEEERQRGNFPDRFSGHQFPNYSSELNVNALLLGDSALYLCASSLYGGDGYGYTFGSGTRLTVV.

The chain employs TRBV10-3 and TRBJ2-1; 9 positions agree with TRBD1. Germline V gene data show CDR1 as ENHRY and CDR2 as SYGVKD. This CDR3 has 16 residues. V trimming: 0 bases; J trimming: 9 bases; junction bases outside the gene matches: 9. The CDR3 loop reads CAISESGDRVVGEQFF. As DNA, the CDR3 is TGTGCCATCAGTGAGTCGGGGGACAGGGTAGTTGGTGAGCAGTTCTTC.

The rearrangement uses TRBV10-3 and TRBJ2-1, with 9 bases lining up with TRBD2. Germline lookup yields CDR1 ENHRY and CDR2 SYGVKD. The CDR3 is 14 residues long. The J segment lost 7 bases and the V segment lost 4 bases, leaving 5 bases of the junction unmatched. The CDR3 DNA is TGTGCCATCAGTGGCGGGGGGGCCTGGAATGAGCAGTTCTTC. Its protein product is CAISGGGAWNEQFF.

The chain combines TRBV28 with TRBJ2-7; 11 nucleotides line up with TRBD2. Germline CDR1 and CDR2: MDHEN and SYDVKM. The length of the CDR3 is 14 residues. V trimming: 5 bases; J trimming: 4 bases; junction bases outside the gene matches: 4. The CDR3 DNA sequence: TGTGCCAGCAGTGAACTAGCGGGGGAGTACGAGCAGTACTTC. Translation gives CASSELAGEYEQYF.

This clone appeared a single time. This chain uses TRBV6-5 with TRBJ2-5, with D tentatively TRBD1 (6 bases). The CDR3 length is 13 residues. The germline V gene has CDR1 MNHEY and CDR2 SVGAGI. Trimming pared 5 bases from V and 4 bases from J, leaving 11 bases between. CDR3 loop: CASSKRGGETQYF. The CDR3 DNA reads TGTGCCAGCAGTAAGAGAGGGGGAGAGACCCAGTACTTC.

The CDR3 DNA is TGTGCCAGCAGCTTAGGGACAGTTTATAATTCACCCCTCCACTTT. Translated: CASSLGTVYNSPLHF. The rearrangement joins TRBV11-2 to TRBJ1-6, with a possible D match to TRBD1 (6 bases). Trimming pared 1 base from V and 4 bases from J, leaving 8 bases between. Looked up from germline, CDR1 is SGHAT and CDR2 is FQNNGV. The CDR3 runs 15 residues.

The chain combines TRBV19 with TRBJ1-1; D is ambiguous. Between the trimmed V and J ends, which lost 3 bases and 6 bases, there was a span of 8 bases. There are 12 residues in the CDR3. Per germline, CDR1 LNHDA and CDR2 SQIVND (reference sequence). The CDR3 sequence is CASSIWPAEAFF. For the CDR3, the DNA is TGTGCCAGTAGTATTTGGCCAGCTGAAGCTTTCTTT.

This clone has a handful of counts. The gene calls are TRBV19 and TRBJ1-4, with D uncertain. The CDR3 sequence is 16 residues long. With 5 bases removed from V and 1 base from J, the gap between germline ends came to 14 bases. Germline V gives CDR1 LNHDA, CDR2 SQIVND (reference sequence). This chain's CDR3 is CASSREPTETNEKLFF. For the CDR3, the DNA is TGTGCCAGTAGTCGTGAGCCCACAGAAACTAATGAAAAACTGTTTTTT.

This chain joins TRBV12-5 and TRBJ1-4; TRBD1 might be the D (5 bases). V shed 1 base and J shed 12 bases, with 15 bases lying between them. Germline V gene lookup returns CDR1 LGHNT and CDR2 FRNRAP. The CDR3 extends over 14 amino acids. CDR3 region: CASGLGQRVAELFF. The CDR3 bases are TGTGCTAGTGGTTTGGGACAGCGGGTTGCTGAACTGTTTTTT.

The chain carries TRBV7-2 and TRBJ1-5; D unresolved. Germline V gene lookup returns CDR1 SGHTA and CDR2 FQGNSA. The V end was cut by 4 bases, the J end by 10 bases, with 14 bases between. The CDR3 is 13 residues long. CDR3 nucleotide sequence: TGTGCCAGCAGCTCCACGCTATCTCAACCCCAGCATTTT. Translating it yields CASSSTLSQPQHF.

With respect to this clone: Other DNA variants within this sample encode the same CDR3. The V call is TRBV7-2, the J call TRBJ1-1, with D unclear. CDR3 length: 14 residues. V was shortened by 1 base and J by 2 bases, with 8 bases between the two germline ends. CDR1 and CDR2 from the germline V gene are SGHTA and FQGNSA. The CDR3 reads CASSLVAVNTEAFF. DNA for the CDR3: TGTGCCAGCAGCTTAGTGGCAGTAAACACTGAAGCTTTCTTT.

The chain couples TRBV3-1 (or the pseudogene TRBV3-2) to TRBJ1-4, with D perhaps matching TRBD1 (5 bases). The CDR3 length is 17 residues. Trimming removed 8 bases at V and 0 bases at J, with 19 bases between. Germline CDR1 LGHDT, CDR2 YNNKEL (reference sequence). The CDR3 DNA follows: TGTGCCAGCGATCATCAGGGTCCTAATGCAACTAATGAAAAACTGTTTTTT. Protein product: CASDHQGPNATNEKLFF.